This TCR beta chain was recorded in a study of T cells in women clearing cervical HPV infection. About the research overall: Cases were women with histologically confirmed HPV16-related CIN3 or worse, including 2 invasive cancers. Cases' blood sampling followed lesion detection by median about 150 days (90 to 200).

Profiling relied on immunoSEQ multiplex PCR, and the TCRdb table lists in-frame clones only, not all of them. The specimen's table records around 40,000 clones. V trimming: 6 bases; J trimming: 5 bases; junction bases outside the gene matches: 9. Germline-derived CDR1 and CDR2 are SGHNT and YENEEA. This CDR3 region has 15 residues. General study points: Richness plus V gene abundances separated cases from controls with AUC about 0.83. Timing of associations relative to infection is unclear; T-cell subsets were not isolated.

As regards this clone: Its target is not known. The read terminates 3 residues before the CDR3 end, so the remaining end is supplied by the germline J gene.

The source material was blood buffy coat. The V call is TRBV11-3, the J call TRBJ2-1; TRBD2 matches at 8 bases. This receptor was taken from a woman aged 18 to 75 with a cervical HPV16 infection that either progressed to CIN3+ or cleared (not recorded which). The CDR3 region is CASSLGRGAHNEQFF. CDR3 DNA (partial): TGTGCCAGCAGTCTTGGGCGGGGGGCCCACAATGAG.